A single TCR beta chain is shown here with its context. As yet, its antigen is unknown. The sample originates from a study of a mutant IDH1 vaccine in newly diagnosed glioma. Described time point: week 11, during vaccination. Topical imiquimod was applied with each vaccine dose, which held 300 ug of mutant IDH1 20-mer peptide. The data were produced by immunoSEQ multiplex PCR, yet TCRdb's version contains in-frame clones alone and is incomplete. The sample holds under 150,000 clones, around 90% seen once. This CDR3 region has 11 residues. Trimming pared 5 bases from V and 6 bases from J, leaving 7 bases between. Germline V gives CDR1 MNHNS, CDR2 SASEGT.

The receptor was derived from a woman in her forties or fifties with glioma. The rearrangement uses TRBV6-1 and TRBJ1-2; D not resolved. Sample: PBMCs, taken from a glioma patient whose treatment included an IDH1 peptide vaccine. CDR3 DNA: TGTGCCAGCAGTTGGAGACATGGCTACACCTTC. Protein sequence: CASSWRHGYTF.